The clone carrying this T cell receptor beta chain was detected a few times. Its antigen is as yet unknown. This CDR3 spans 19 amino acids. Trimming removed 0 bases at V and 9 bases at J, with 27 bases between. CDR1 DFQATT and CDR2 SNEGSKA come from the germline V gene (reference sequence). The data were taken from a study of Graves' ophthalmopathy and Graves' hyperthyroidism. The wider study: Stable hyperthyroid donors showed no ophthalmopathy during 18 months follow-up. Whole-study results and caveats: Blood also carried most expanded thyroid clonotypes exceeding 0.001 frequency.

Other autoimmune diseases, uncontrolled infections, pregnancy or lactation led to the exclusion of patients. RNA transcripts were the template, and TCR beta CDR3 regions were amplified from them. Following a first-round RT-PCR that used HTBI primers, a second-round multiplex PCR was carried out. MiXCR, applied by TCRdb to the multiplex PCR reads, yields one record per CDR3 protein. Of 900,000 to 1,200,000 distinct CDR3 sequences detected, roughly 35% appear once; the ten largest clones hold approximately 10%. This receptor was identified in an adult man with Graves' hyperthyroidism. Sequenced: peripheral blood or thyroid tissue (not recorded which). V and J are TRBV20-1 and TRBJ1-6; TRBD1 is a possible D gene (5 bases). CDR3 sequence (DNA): TGCAGTGCTAGAGATTTCTCGGGCAGGGCCCTATTCTTAGGTTCACCCCTCCACTTT. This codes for CSARDFSGRALFLGSPLHF.